The 12 T cell receptor beta chains presented below share a single source sample, sequenced in a study of human T cells and chemical hapten exposure. TCRdb reprocessed the RACE reads via MiXCR and lists one record per CDR3 protein. Among approximately 97,000 distinct CDR3 sequences listed, 25% to 30% were seen once. Indicated time point: patch test 3, about 24 weeks after DPC sensitization. Treatment meaning: therapeutic diphenylcyclopropenone sensitization with weekly scalp DPC. This material consisted of whole blood, taken in connection with sensitization to the hapten diphenylcyclopropenone (DPC). Receptors were obtained from a man aged 35-49 years with alopecia areata. Some clones in this sample may be carry-over from other donors' samples.

This chain connects TRBV28 to TRBJ1-1; D unresolved. The V gene's germline CDR1 is MDHEN and CDR2 SYDVKM. The CDR3 is 12 amino acids. The germline V and J ends were trimmed by 8 bases and 1 base, with 8 bases remaining between them. The CDR3 spells CASEGGNTEAFF. CDR3 bases: TGTGCCAGCGAGGGAGGGAACACTGAAGCTTTCTTT.

This sequence joins TRBV7-6 and TRBJ1-1, with D tentatively TRBD1 (6 bases). The CDR3 loop spans 14 amino acids. Germline V gene sequence: CDR1 SGHVS, CDR2 FNYEAQ. V was shortened by 5 bases and J by 5 bases, with 15 bases between the two germline ends. The CDR3 DNA reads as TGTGCCAGCAGCCTCACTAAGGGGGGGACTGAAGCTTTCTTT. Translating gives CASSLTKGGTEAFF.

This clonotype showed up just a few times. The CDR3 spells CASSYSGIGEQYF. The CDR3 bases are TGTGCCAGCAGTTATTCGGGGATCGGCGAGCAGTACTTC. V usage is TRBV6-5 and J usage is TRBJ2-7; D possibly corresponds to TRBD2 (5 bases). Trimming removed 3 bases at V and 6 bases at J, with 12 bases between. The CDR3 has 13 residues. Germline V gene sequence: CDR1 MNHEY, CDR2 SVGAGI.

In its sample, this clonotype was seen a few times. This sequence joins TRBV5-6 and TRBJ2-1; D possibly corresponds to TRBD2 (6 bases). Germline V gene data show CDR1 as SGHDT and CDR2 as YYEEEE. This CDR3 spans 18 amino acids. Trimming took off 4 bases at V and 0 bases at J, with 20 bases between the two ends. CDR3 loop: CASSPRGVWGSSYNEQFF. DNA for the CDR3: TGTGCCAGCAGCCCGCGGGGAGTTTGGGGGAGCTCCTACAATGAGCAGTTCTTC.

The chain recombines TRBV27 with TRBJ2-1; TRBD1 matches 8 bases. The CDR3 has 16 amino acids. From germline, CDR1 is MNHEY and CDR2 SMNVEV (reference sequence). With V trimmed by 7 bases and J by 6 bases, 14 bases remained unmatched. Here the CDR3 reads CASTGQVPSRGNEQFF. CDR3 coding DNA: TGTGCCAGCACGGGACAGGTCCCGTCAAGGGGCAATGAGCAGTTCTTC.

This clonotype was detected only a few times. The chain has TRBV20-1 and TRBJ1-5; D perhaps matches TRBD1 (5 bases). The CDR3 has 14 residues. V lost 3 bases to trimming and J lost 7 bases, with 16 bases between them. Germline V gene sequence: CDR1 DFQATT, CDR2 SNEGSKA (reference sequence). The CDR3 spells CSASPSTGVQPQHF. The CDR3 coding sequence is TGCAGTGCTAGCCCGTCCACGGGGGTCCAGCCCCAGCATTTT.

The chain uses TRBV7-8 and TRBJ2-3, with TRBD2 matching 7 bases. The CDR3 covers 14 residues. Germline V CDR1 and CDR2: SGHVS, FQNEAQ. V lost 8 bases and J lost 6; bases outside the gene matches: 11. The CDR3 protein is CASLWREGSDTQYF. CDR3 coding DNA: TGTGCCAGCCTTTGGAGGGAGGGATCTGATACGCAGTATTTT.

CDR3 DNA: TGCGCCAGCAGACGACAGGGGATCCACACTGAAGCTTTCTTT. As protein: CASRRQGIHTEAFF. The chain couples TRBV10-2 to TRBJ1-1, with 8 bases aligning to TRBD1. Losses at the gene ends were 6 bases for V and 3 bases for J; bases not matched to a gene: 6. Germline CDR1 and CDR2: WSHSY and SAAADI. The CDR3 has 14 amino acids.

The V call is TRBV6-5, the J call TRBJ1-3, with D perhaps matching TRBD1 (6 bases). Trimming took off 2 bases at V and 4 bases at J, with 12 bases between the two ends. The CDR3 extends over 15 amino acids. The germline CDR1 and CDR2 sequences are MNHEY and SVGAGI. The CDR3 region has the DNA TGTGCCAGCAGTTACACCCGGGACACAGGAAACACCATATATTTT. It encodes CASSYTRDTGNTIYF.

This clonotype showed up just a few times. The rearrangement links TRBV12-3 or TRBV12-4 to TRBJ2-6; TRBD2 is a possible D gene (5 bases). The CDR3 consists of 22 residues. With 0 bases removed from V and 0 bases from J, the gap between germline ends came to 24 bases. This chain's CDR3 is CASSLALFGGGIPSSGANVLTF. The CDR3 DNA follows: TGTGCCAGCAGTTTAGCCCTATTTGGAGGCGGAATACCAAGCTCTGGGGCCAACGTCCTGACTTTC.

This clonotype has just a few counts. The genes are TRBV27 and TRBJ1-1, with a possible D match to TRBD1 (5 bases). Germline V gene data show CDR1 as MNHEY and CDR2 as SMNVEV (reference sequence). This CDR3 has 16 amino acids. Trimming took 2 bases from V and 3 from J, leaving 16 bases between them. The CDR3 reads CASSLVGSQGDTEAFF. The CDR3 bases are TGTGCCAGCAGTTTAGTCGGCAGTCAGGGTGACACTGAAGCTTTCTTT.

This clonotype was seen only a few times. This chain joins TRBV7-9 and TRBJ2-3; 7 bases line up with TRBD2. Germline V CDR1 and CDR2: SEHNR, FQNEAQ (reference sequence). V was clipped by 1 base and J by 3 bases; unmatched bases: 10. This CDR3 is built from 17 residues. CDR3 in DNA: TGTGCCAGCAGCTTAGGGTGGGCTAGCGGAGAAACAGATACGCAGTATTTT. It translates to CASSLGWASGETDTQYF.